Shown below are 15 T cell receptor beta chains from a single sample sequenced in a study of monozygotic twins with inflammatory bowel disease. TCRdb reworked the 5' RACE reads into one entry per CDR3 protein, no DNA. This sample's clone table lists about 210,000 distinct CDR3 sequences. The sample taken for sequencing was blood. The receptors shown here come from a human donor with ulcerative colitis or Crohn's disease, or a healthy co-twin of an affected twin (not recorded which).

The genes are TRBV5-5 and TRBJ2-3; TCRdb calls TRBD2, which cannot be checked without DNA. From germline, CDR1 is SGHKS and CDR2 YYEKEE (reference sequence). This CDR3 is 16 amino acids long. Here the CDR3 reads CASIIRLAGPTDTQYF. The full variable domain, completed using reference TRBV5-5 and TRBJ2-3, is DAGVTQSPTHLIKTRGQQVTLRCSPISGHKSVSWYQQVLGQGPQFIFQYYEKEERGRGNFPDRFSARQFPNYSSELNVNALLLGDSALYLCASIIRLAGPTDTQYFGPGTRLTVL.

V usage is TRBV20-1 and J usage is TRBJ1-2; TCRdb picks TRBD1, but there is no DNA to check that call. The CDR3 is 12 amino acids. Germline CDR1 DFQATT, CDR2 SNEGSKA (reference sequence). CDR3 sequence: CSASDRDYGYTF.

The V and J genes are TRBV7-3 and TRBJ2-7. This CDR3 region has 13 residues. Germline V gene data show CDR1 as SGHTA and CDR2 as FQGTGA. This CDR3 is CASSQSRVGEQYF.

The chain combines TRBV20-1 with TRBJ1-5; the TCRdb call, TRBD1, lacks DNA for checking. The CDR3 is 15 residues long. Germline V lookup: CDR1 DFQATT, CDR2 SNEGSKA (reference sequence). This CDR3 is CSARDSGGGNQPQHF.

This chain uses TRBV27 with TRBJ2-1; TCRdb proposes TRBD2, but this gene call is untestable without DNA. CDR1 and CDR2 from the germline V gene are MNHEY and SMNVEV (reference sequence). The CDR3 loop spans 13 amino acids. This CDR3 reads CASGLVGDNEQFF.

The rearrangement links TRBV27 to TRBJ1-1; the D call from TCRdb, TRBD1, cannot be confirmed without DNA. The length of the CDR3 is 13 residues. CDR1 is MNHEY and CDR2 is SMNVEV in the germline V gene (reference sequence). The CDR3 spells CASRPTGGREAFF.

The chain uses TRBV2 and TRBJ2-4; TCRdb picks TRBD1, but there is no DNA to check that call. Germline V gives CDR1 SNHLY, CDR2 FYNNEI. The CDR3 has 14 residues. Here the CDR3 reads CASSDSGQGNIQYF.

This chain joins TRBV9 and TRBJ2-7. Germline loops: CDR1 SGDLS, CDR2 YYNGEE. The CDR3 has 15 residues. CDR3 residues: CASSVGHQSSYEQYF.

The rearrangement uses TRBV5-1 and TRBJ1-1. CDR3 length equals 13 residues. The V gene's germline CDR1 is SGHRS and CDR2 YFSETQ. The CDR3 spells CASSLRVNTEAFF.

The chain recombines TRBV18 with TRBJ2-5. CDR1 is KGHSH, CDR2 LQKENI, per germline. The CDR3 is made up of 14 amino acids. The CDR3 loop is CASSPQSSWETQYF.

The chain joins TRBV30 to TRBJ1-1; TCRdb returns TRBD1, unconfirmable since there is no DNA. Germline-derived CDR1 and CDR2 are GTSNPN and SVGIG (reference sequence). This CDR3 spans 14 amino acids. CDR3: CAWSFTGGNTEAFF. The full variable domain, with the rest looked up from reference TRBV30 and TRBJ1-1, is SQTIHQWPATLVQPVGSPLSLECTVEGTSNPNLYWYRQAAGRGLQLLFYSVGIGQISSEVPQNLSASRPQDRQFILSSKKLLLSDSGFYLCAWSFTGGNTEAFFGQGTRLTVV.

The rearrangement links TRBV20-1 to TRBJ2-7; TCRdb reports TRBD2, a call that lacks DNA to check it against. Germline loops: CDR1 DFQATT, CDR2 SNEGSKA (reference sequence). The CDR3 loop spans 13 amino acids. CDR3 protein: CSASQGPVYEQYF.

This chain uses TRBV30 with TRBJ1-2; TCRdb names TRBD1, which stays unverified in the absence of DNA. This CDR3 contains 13 residues. Looked up from germline, CDR1 is GTSNPN and CDR2 is SVGIG (reference sequence). This CDR3 is CAWSSGTDYGYTF.

This sequence joins TRBV5-1 and TRBJ1-2. Germline CDR1 SGHRS, CDR2 YFSETQ. This CDR3 is built from 14 residues. The CDR3 sequence: CASSLDRGYYGYTF.

The CDR3 protein is CSARAGVENQPQHF. This chain connects TRBV20-1 to TRBJ1-5; TCRdb picks TRBD1, but there is no DNA to check that call. Germline V gene lookup returns CDR1 DFQATT and CDR2 SNEGSKA (reference sequence). This CDR3 contains 14 residues.